This TCR beta chain was documented in a study of shared clonotypes between healthy human individuals. Assay used: immunoSEQ multiplex PCR; TCRdb lists only in-frame clones, some missing. The sample has millions of clones, 85% to 95% seen once. This clone has a single count. A read error may account for a junction end that differs from germline. Germline V gene sequence: CDR1 SGHTA, CDR2 FQGNSA. CDR3 length equals 13 residues. Terminally differentiated effector memory CD45RA+ cells were left out of the naive CD8 fraction, which was CD45RO-negative and positively selected for CCR7. V is TRBV7-2 and J is TRBJ2-1, with TRBD2 as a possible D gene (6 bases). Sequenced material: naive CD8+ T cells sorted from blood. The sequence came from a man aged 18 to 30 in good health. The CDR3 spells CASSWDSNNEQFF. The CDR3 DNA follows: TGTGCCAGCAGCTGGGACTCCAACAATGAGCAGTTCTTC.